This TCR beta chain was profiled in a study of radiotherapy plus CTLA-4 blockade in lung cancer. Study results and caveats: Early clone dynamics of blood T cells, plus interferon-beta, reportedly predicted response best.

The study treated chemo-refractory metastatic non-small-cell lung cancer patients with focal radiation plus ipilimumab CTLA-4 blockade. This CDR3 is built from 17 residues. The germline CDR1 and CDR2 sequences are SGHTA and FQGNSA. Trimming shortened V by 7 bases and J by 4 bases, and 25 bases separated the two germline ends. The table lists this clone with a few counts. Its antigen remains unidentified. Assay used: immunoSEQ multiplex PCR; TCRdb lists only in-frame clones, some missing. The top ten clones hold roughly 7.4% of a sample with 25,000 to 35,000 clones, almost 80% of them seen once. This clonotype was sampled from a human donor with non-small cell lung cancer who had stable disease on radiotherapy plus ipilimumab. Source: peripheral blood, taken from a patient treated with radiotherapy plus ipilimumab. The chain has TRBV7-2 and TRBJ1-1; D remains unclear. Written as DNA, the CDR3 is TGTGCCAGCACCCTCGAAGTGGTGCCGGCTGGGATCACTGAAGCTTTCTTT. It translates to CASTLEVVPAGITEAFF.